One T cell receptor (beta chain) is described in this entry. The length of the CDR3 is 15 residues. V lost 3 bases, J lost 3 bases, and 4 bases stayed unmatched. Looked up from germline, CDR1 is KGHDR and CDR2 is SFDVKD. The data originate from a study of blood T cell repertoires in COVID-19. Study-wide context: Samples representing acute and convalescent COVID-19 were sourced from the United States, Italy and Spain. PBMCs, B-cell-depleted T cells, or T cells were the source of the cDNA or gDNA that made up the material.

Using immunoSEQ multiplex PCR, the repertoire was profiled, and TCRdb retains in-frame clones only, with some absent. The repertoire consists of hundreds of thousands of clones, with approximately 88% occurring once and the leading ten covering roughly 12%. The V gene is TRBV24-1, the J gene TRBJ1-2; 9 bases are a match to TRBD1. This TCR derives from a woman between 45 and 65 years old with COVID-19, enrolled during active disease. Sequencing was performed on peripheral blood. The chain's CDR3 is CATSDDRGIDYGYTF. CDR3 nucleotide sequence: TGTGCCACCAGTGATGACAGGGGGATCGACTATGGCTACACCTTC.